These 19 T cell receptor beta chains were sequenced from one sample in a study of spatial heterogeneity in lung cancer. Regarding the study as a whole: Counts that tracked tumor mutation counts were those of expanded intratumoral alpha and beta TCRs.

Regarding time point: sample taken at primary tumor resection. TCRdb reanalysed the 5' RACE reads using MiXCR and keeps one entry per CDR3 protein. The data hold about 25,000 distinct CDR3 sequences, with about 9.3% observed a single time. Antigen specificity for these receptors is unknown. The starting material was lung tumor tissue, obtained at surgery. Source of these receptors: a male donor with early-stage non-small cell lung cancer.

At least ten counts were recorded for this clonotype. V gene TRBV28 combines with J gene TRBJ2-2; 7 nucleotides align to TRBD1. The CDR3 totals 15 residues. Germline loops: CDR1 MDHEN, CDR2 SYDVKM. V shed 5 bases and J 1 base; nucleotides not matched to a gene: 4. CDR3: CASSPRDRNTGELFF. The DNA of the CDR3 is TGTGCCAGCAGTCCCCGGGACAGGAACACCGGGGAGCTGTTTTTT.

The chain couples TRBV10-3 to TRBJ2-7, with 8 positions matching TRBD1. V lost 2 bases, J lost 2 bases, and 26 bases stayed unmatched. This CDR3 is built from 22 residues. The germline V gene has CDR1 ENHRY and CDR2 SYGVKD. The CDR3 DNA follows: TGTGCCATCAGTGAGCCCAACCAGCGGTCCAGGGCTAGGTCAGGGGGCCCCTACGAGCAGTACTTC. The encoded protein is CAISEPNQRSRARSGGPYEQYF.

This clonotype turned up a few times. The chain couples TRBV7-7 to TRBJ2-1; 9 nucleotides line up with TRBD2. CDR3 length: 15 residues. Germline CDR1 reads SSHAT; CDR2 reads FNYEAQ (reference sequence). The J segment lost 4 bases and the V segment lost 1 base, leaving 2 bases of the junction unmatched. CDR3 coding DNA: TGTGCCAGCAGCTTAGGGACTAGCGAATACAATGAGCAGTTCTTC. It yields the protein CASSLGTSEYNEQFF. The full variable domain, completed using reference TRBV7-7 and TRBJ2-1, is GAGVSQSPRYKVTKRGQDVTLRCDPISSHATLYWYQQALGQGPEFLTYFNYEAQPDKSGLPSDRFSAERPEGSISTLTIQRTEQRDSAMYRCASSLGTSEYNEQFFGPGTRLTVL.

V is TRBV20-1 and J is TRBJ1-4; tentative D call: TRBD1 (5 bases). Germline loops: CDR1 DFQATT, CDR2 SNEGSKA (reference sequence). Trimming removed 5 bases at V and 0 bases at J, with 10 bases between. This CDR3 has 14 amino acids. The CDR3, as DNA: TGCAGTGCTTCGCAGGGTGCAACTAATGAAAAACTGTTTTTT. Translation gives CSASQGATNEKLFF.

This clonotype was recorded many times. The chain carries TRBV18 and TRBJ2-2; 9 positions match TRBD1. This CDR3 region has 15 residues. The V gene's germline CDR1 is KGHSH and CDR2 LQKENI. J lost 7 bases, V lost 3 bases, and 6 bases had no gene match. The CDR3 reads CASSPTGGHDGELFF. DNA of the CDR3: TGTGCCAGCTCACCTACAGGGGGCCACGACGGGGAGCTGTTTTTT.

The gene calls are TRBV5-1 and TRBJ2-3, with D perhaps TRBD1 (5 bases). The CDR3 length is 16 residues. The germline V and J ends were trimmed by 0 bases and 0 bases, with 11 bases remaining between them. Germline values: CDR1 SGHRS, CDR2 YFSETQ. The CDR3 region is CASSLGQPPSTDTQYF. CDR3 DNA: TGCGCCAGCAGCTTGGGACAGCCACCAAGCACAGATACGCAGTATTTT.

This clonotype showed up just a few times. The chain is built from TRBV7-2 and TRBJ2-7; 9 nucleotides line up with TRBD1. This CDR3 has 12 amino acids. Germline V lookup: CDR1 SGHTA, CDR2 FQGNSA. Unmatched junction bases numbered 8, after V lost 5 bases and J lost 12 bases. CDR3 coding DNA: TGTGCCAGCAGCGAGGGGACAGGGCAGGGGTACTTC. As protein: CASSEGTGQGYF.

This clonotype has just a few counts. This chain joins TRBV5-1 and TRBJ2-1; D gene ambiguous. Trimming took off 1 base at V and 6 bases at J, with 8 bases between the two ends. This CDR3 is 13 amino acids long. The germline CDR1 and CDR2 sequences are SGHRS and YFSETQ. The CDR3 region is CASSLPFGNEQFF. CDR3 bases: TGCGCCAGCAGCTTGCCCTTCGGCAATGAGCAGTTCTTC. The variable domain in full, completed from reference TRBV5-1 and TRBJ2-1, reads KAGVTQTPRYLIKTRGQQVTLSCSPISGHRSVSWYQQTPGQGLQFLFEYFSETQRNKGNFPGRFSGRQFSNSRSEMNVSTLELGDSALYLCASSLPFGNEQFFGPGTRLTVL.

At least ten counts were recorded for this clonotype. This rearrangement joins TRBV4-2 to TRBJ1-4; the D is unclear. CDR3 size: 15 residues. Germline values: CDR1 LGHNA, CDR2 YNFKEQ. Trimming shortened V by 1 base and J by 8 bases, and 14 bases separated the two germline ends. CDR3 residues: CASSQGADRWEKLFF. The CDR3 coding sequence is TGTGCCAGCAGCCAAGGGGCCGACCGGTGGGAAAAACTGTTTTTT.

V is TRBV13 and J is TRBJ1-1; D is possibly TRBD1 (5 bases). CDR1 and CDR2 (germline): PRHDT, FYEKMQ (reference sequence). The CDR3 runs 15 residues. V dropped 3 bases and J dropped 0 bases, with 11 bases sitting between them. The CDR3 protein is CASSLAGNMNTEAFF. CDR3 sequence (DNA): TGTGCCAGCAGCTTGGCAGGGAACATGAACACTGAAGCTTTCTTT.

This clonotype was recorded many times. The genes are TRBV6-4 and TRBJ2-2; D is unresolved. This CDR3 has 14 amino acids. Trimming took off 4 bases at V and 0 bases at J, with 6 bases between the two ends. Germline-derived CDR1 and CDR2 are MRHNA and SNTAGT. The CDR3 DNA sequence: TGTGCCAGCAGTGCCCTCCCGAACACCGGGGAGCTGTTTTTT. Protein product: CASSALPNTGELFF.

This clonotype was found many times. CDR3 DNA: TGCAGTGCTAGTTCCTACCGGGACAGGGACGGTGAAAAACTGTTTTTT. Protein product: CSASSYRDRDGEKLFF. The chain employs TRBV20-1 and TRBJ1-4; 9 bases line up with TRBD1. There are 16 residues in the CDR3. In germline, CDR1 is DFQATT, CDR2 SNEGSKA (reference sequence). With V trimmed by 3 bases and J by 7 bases, 12 bases remained unmatched.

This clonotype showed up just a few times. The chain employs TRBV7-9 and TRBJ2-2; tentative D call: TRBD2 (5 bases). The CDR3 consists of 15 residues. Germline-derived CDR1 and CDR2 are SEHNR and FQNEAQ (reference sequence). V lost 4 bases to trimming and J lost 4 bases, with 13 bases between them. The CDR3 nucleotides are TGTGCCAGCAGCTACCCCGGGATCGGCACCGGGGAGCTGTTTTTT. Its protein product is CASSYPGIGTGELFF. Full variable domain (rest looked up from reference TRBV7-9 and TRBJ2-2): DTGVSQNPRHKITKRGQNVTFRCDPISEHNRLYWYRQTLGQGPEFLTYFQNEAQLEKSRLLSDRFSAERPKGSFSTLEIQRTEQGDSAMYLCASSYPGIGTGELFFGEGSRLTVL.

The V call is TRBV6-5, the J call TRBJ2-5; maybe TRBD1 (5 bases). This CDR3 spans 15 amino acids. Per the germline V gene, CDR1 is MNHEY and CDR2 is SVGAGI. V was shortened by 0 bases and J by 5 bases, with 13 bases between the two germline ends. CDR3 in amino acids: CASSYSNRIGETQYF. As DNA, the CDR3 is TGTGCCAGCAGTTACTCGAACAGGATAGGTGAGACCCAGTACTTC.

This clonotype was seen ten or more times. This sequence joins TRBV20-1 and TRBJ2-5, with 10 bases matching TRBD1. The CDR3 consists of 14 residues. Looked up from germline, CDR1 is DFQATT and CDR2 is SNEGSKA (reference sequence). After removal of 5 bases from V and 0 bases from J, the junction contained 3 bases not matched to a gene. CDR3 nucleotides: TGCAGTGCTCGGGGACAGGGGTACCAAGAGACCCAGTACTTC. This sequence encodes CSARGQGYQETQYF.

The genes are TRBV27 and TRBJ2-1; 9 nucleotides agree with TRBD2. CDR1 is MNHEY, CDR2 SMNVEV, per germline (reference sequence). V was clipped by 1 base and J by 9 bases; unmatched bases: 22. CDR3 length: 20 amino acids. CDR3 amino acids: CASSLWGPGRGAGGPGEQFF. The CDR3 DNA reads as TGTGCCAGCAGTTTATGGGGGCCCGGCCGTGGGGCGGGAGGGCCGGGTGAGCAGTTCTTC.

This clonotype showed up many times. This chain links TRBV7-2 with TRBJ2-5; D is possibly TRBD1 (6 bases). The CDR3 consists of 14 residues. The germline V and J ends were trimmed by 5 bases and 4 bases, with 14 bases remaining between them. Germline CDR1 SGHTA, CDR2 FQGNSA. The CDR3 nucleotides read TGTGCCAGCAGCCCCTCGACAGGTGGAGAGACCCAGTACTTC. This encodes CASSPSTGGETQYF.

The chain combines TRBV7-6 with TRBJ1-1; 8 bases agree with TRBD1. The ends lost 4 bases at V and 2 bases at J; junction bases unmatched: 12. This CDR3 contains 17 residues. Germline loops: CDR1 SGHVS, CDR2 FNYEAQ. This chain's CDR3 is CASSSTPTGAVNTEAFF. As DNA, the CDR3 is TGTGCCAGCAGCTCCACACCGACAGGGGCCGTAAACACTGAAGCTTTCTTT.

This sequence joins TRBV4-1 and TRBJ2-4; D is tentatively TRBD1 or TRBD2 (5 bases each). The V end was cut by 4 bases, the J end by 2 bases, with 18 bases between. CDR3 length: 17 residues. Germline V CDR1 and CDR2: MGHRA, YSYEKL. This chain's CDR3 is CASSLQPGTGSKNIQYF. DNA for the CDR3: TGCGCCAGCAGCCTTCAACCTGGGACGGGGTCCAAAAACATTCAGTACTTC.